This T cell receptor beta chain appears in the sequencing data of a study of blood T cell repertoires in COVID-19. For the study at large: The United States, Italy and Spain were the sources of the acute and convalescent COVID-19 samples.

CDR1 MNHNY and CDR2 SVGAGI come from the germline V gene (reference sequence). Unmatched junction bases numbered 6, after V lost 5 bases and J lost 5 bases. The CDR3 extends over 14 amino acids. In the source study's methods: The assay estimated nucleated cells by amplifying reference gene primers. The method was immunoSEQ multiplex PCR; TCRdb's version includes in-frame clones alone and lacks a portion of them. From that table come the V and J calls and clone size; the DNA was used to work out D and trimming. The table shows 240,000 or so clones, with roughly nine tenths occurring only once. This TCR was sampled from a man between 60 and 75 years old with acute or convalescent COVID-19. The J gene is TRBJ2-7, the V gene TRBV6-6; TRBD2 matches at 10 bases. Sequenced material: peripheral blood. DNA of the CDR3: TGTGCCAGCAGTCGAGCGGGAGGGCCGAACGAGCAGTACTTC. It encodes CASSRAGGPNEQYF.